This TCR beta chain appears in the sequencing data of a study of beta chain features in type 1 diabetes. Expressed TCRB transcripts were sequenced after all isolated RNA was converted to cDNA. Using immunoSEQ multiplex PCR, the repertoire was profiled, and TCRdb retains in-frame clones only, with some absent. The sample has 200,000 to 250,000 clones, around 14% seen once. Germline trimming cut 7 bases from V and 13 bases from J; bases unmatched to any gene: 9. The CDR3 is made up of 12 amino acids. Looked up from germline, CDR1 is SNHLY and CDR2 is FYNNEI. What was sequenced was naive CD4+ T cells from blood. The source of this sequence is a middle-aged woman in good health. This sequence joins TRBV2 and TRBJ1-4; 7 bases align to TRBD1. CDR3 sequence reads: CASTPQTGPLFF. CDR3 nucleotides: TGTGCCAGCACTCCCCAGACAGGGCCACTGTTTTTT.